This paragraph covers one T cell receptor (beta chain) sequence. The antigen is unknown. The CDR3 has 15 residues. CDR1 LNHNV and CDR2 YYDKDF come from the germline V gene (reference sequence). The V end lost 5 bases, the J end lost 2 bases, and 10 bases lay between the germline ends. The data were obtained in a study of shared clonotypes between healthy human individuals. General study results and limits: Large depth notwithstanding, sorted-subset sequencing proved incomplete by rarefaction.

TCRdb's copy holds only in-frame clones and misses some; the assay was immunoSEQ multiplex PCR. The repertoire has about 1.5 million clones, 98% of them found once; the top ten carry around 0.45%. The gene calls are TRBV15 and TRBJ2-6, with D perhaps assigned TRBD1 or TRBD2 (5 bases each). Sequenced material: naive CD4+ T cells sorted from blood. Subset noted: CD45RA+ positively selected. The sequence derives from a man between 25 and 39 years old in good health. The CDR3 loop reads CATSWDGAGANVLTF. The CDR3 nucleotides read TGTGCCACCAGCTGGGACGGAGCTGGGGCCAACGTCCTGACTTTC.